This TCR beta chain was sequenced in a study of patients and donors after allogeneic stem cell transplantation. V shed 0 bases and J shed 1 base, with 7 bases lying between them. This CDR3 is built from 14 residues. TCRdb passed the RT-PCR reads through MiXCR, listing each CDR3 protein once. The profile shows approximately 220,000 distinct CDR3 sequences, about 37% of them singletons. The TCR was taken from a human donor who was either an allogeneic HSCT recipient or a stem cell or donor lymphocyte infusion donor (not recorded which). It is not recorded whose cells these are; they may come from a transplant donor. What was sequenced was blood, either unsorted or a sorted T cell fraction (not recorded which). V gene TRBV12-3 or TRBV12-4 combines with J gene TRBJ2-7, with D tentatively TRBD1 (5 bases). CDR3 region: CASSLAGQSYEQYF. The CDR3 DNA reads as TGTGCCAGCAGTTTAGCGGGGCAGTCCTACGAGCAGTACTTC.